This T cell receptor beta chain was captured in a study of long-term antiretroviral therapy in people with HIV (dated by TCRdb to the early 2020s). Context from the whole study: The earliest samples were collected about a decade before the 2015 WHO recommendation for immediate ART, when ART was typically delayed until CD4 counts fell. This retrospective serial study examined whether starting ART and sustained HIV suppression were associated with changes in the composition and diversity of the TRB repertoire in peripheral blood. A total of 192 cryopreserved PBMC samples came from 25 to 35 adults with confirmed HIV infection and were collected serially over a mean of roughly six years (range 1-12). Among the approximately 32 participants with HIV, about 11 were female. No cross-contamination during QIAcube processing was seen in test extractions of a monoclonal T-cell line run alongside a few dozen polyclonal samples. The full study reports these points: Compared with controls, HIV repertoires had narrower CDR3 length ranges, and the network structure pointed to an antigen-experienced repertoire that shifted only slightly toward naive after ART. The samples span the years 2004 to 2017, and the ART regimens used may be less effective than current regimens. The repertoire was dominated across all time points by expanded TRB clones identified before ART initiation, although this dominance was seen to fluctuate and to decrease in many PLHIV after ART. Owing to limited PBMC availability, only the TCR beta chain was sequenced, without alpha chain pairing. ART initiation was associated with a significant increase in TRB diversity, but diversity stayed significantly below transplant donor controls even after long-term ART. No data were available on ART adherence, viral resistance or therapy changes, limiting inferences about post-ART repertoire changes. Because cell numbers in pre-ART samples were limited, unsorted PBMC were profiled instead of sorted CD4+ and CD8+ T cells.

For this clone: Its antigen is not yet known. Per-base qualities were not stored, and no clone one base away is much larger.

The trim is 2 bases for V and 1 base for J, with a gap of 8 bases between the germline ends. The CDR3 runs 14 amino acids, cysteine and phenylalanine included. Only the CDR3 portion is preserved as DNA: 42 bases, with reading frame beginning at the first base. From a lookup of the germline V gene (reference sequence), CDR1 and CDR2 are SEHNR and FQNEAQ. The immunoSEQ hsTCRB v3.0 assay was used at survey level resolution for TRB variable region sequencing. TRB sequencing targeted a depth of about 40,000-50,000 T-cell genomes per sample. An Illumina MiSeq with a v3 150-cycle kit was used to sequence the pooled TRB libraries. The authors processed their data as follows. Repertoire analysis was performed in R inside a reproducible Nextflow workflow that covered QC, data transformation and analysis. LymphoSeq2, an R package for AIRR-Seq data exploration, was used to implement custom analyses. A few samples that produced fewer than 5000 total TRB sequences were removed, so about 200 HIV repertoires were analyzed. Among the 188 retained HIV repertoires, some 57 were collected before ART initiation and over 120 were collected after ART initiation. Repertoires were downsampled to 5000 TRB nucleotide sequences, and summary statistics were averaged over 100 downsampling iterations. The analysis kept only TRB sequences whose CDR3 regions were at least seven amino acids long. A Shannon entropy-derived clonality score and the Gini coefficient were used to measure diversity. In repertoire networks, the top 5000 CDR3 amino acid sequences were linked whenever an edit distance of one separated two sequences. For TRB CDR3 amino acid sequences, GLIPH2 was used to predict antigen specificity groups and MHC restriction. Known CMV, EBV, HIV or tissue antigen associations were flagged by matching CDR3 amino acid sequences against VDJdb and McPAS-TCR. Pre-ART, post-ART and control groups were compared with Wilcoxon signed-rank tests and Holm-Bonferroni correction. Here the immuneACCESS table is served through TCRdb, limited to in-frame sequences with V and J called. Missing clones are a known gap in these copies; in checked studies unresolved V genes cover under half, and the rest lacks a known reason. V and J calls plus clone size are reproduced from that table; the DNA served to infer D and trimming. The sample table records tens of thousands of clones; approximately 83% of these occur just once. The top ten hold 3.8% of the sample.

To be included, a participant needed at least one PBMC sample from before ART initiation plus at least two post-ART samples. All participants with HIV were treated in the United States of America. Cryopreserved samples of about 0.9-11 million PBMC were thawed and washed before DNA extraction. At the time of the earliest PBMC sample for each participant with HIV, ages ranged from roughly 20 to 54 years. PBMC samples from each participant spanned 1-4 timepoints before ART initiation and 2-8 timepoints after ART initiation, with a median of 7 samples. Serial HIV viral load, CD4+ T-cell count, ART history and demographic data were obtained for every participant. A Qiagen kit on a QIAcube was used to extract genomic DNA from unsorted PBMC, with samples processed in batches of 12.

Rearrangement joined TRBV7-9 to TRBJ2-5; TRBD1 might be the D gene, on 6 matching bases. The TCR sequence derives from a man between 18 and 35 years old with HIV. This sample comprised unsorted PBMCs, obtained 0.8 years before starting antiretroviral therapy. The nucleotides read TGTGCCAGCAGCTTATGGGGGCCCCAAGAGACCCAGTACTTC. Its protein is CASSLWGPQETQYF.